This is a list of T cell receptor beta chains from one sample in a study of T cell responses to AZD1222 COVID-19 vaccine. Sequencing used immunoSEQ multiplex PCR; TCRdb keeps in-frame clones, though not all of them. Of tens of thousands of clones in the sample, 65% to 85% were seen once. The specimen was peripheral blood, collected 28 days after the second AZD1222 dose. The receptors here all came from an adult who received the AZD1222 COVID-19 vaccine. CDR3s include the opening cysteine and the closing phenylalanine or tryptophan. The order of the fields is V gene, CDR3 protein.

V: TRBV30; CDR3: CACGTGGTEAFF
V: TRBV5-1; CDR3: CASSRGRNEQFF
V: TRBV4-2; CDR3: CASSQADRLSYNEQFF
V: TRBV7-6; CDR3: CASSYTGNEQYF
V: TRBV19; CDR3: CASSMRREGPYNEQFF
V: TRBV29-1; CDR3: CSVGGREFQYF
V: TRBV18; CDR3: CASSPEGTGRNTEAFF
V: TRBV11-3; CDR3: CASSSWGDRTDTQYF
V: TRBV19; CDR3: CASSTQIGSTGEQFF
V: TRBV7-3; CDR3: CASSLGGNSNQPQHF
V: TRBV15; CDR3: CATSIWIGQPQHF
V: TRBV19; CDR3: CASSIGAGDYNEQFF
V: TRBV11-1; CDR3: CASSLEGSQGYTF